This is a list of T cell receptor beta chains from one sample in a study of blood T cell repertoires in COVID-19. TCRdb's table, derived via immunoSEQ multiplex PCR, lists solely in-frame clones and lacks some. The table records roughly 430,000 clones, around 90% of them present only once. Sequencing was performed on PBMCs or T cells enriched from blood (not recorded which). Source of these receptors: a woman aged 40 to 55 with acute COVID-19. Both conserved end residues are part of each CDR3. The D gene is left open where the match is weak. Clone size is shown for a subset of rows, as once, few, many or a class of expanded clone.

j_call: TRBJ2-7
d_call: TRBD1
v_call: TRBV9
clone_size: NA
cdr3_nt: TGTGCCAGCAGCGGGGACAGGGTGGGCGAGCAGTACTTC
cdr3_aa: CASSGDRVGEQYF

j_call: TRBJ1-2
d_call: TRBD1
v_call: TRBV3-1/TRBV3-2
clone_size: NA
cdr3_nt: TGTGCCAGCAGCCCTACGGGACAGGGCTATGGCTACACCTTC
cdr3_aa: CASSPTGQGYGYTF

j_call: TRBJ1-5
d_call: NA
v_call: TRBV24-1
clone_size: few
cdr3_nt: TGTGCCACCAGTGACTCGCGCCAGCCCCAGCATTTT
cdr3_aa: CATSDSRQPQHF

j_call: TRBJ2-7
d_call: TRBD1
v_call: TRBV2
clone_size: NA
cdr3_nt: TGTGCCAGCAGCGCGGGACAGGGGATTACCTACGAGCAGTACTTC
cdr3_aa: CASSAGQGITYEQYF

j_call: TRBJ2-6
d_call: TRBD2
v_call: TRBV3-1/TRBV3-2
clone_size: NA
cdr3_nt: TGTGCCAGCAGTCCCTCCCTAGCGGGGGGCTCCTTCTCTGGGGCCAACGTCCTGACTTTC
cdr3_aa: CASSPSLAGGSFSGANVLTF

j_call: TRBJ1-2
d_call: NA
v_call: TRBV6-1
clone_size: NA
cdr3_nt: TGTGCCAGCAGTGAAGCCAGGATTCTCTATGGCTACACCTTC
cdr3_aa: CASSEARILYGYTF

j_call: TRBJ1-2
d_call: NA
v_call: TRBV20-1
clone_size: once
cdr3_nt: TGCAGTGCTAGTAGTGGGGCGCTCTATGGCTACACCTTC
cdr3_aa: CSASSGALYGYTF

j_call: TRBJ1-2
d_call: NA
v_call: TRBV7-9
clone_size: NA
cdr3_nt: TGTGCCAGCAGCTTAGTGGCTACAGGGAACTATGGCTACACCTTC
cdr3_aa: CASSLVATGNYGYTF

j_call: TRBJ2-5
d_call: TRBD2
v_call: TRBV18
clone_size: once
cdr3_nt: TGTGCCAGCTCACCGAACGGGAGGGGAGAGACCCAGTACTTC
cdr3_aa: CASSPNGRGETQYF

j_call: TRBJ2-5
d_call: NA
v_call: TRBV21-1
clone_size: NA
cdr3_nt: TGTGCCAGCAGCAGGGCAGCCCTACAAGAGACCCAGTACTTC
cdr3_aa: CASSRAALQETQYF

j_call: TRBJ2-3
d_call: NA
v_call: TRBV7-8
clone_size: once
cdr3_nt: TGTGCCAGCAGCCCAACGAGGCTAGTCACAGATACGCAGTATTTT
cdr3_aa: CASSPTRLVTDTQYF

j_call: TRBJ2-4
d_call: NA
v_call: TRBV4-1
clone_size: NA
cdr3_nt: TGCGCCAGCAGCCATGGACTGAGATTCGCCAAAAACATTCAGTACTTC
cdr3_aa: CASSHGLRFAKNIQYF

j_call: TRBJ2-7
d_call: NA
v_call: TRBV10-3
clone_size: NA
cdr3_nt: TGTGCCATCAGTGAGTCGACTTTCCCCCATACCTCCTACGAGCAGTACTTC
cdr3_aa: CAISESTFPHTSYEQYF

j_call: TRBJ2-3
d_call: TRBD2
v_call: TRBV3-1/TRBV3-2
clone_size: NA
cdr3_nt: TGTGCCAGCAGCCGATCCGGCGGGACTAGCGGAGACTCTAGCACAGATACGCAGTATTTT
cdr3_aa: CASSRSGGTSGDSSTDTQYF

j_call: TRBJ2-7
d_call: TRBD1
v_call: TRBV15
clone_size: NA
cdr3_nt: TGTGCCACCAGCAGGACAGGGAAAACCTACGAGCAGTACTTC
cdr3_aa: CATSRTGKTYEQYF

j_call: TRBJ1-1
d_call: NA
v_call: TRBV5-1
clone_size: NA
cdr3_nt: TGCGCCAGTTTTGGGGTCCCAGGGGCTGAAGCTTTCTTT
cdr3_aa: CASFGVPGAEAFF

j_call: TRBJ1-1
d_call: TRBD1
v_call: TRBV14
clone_size: NA
cdr3_nt: TGTGCCAGCAGCCCTTCCGGGACAGCGAACACTGAAGCTTTCTTT
cdr3_aa: CASSPSGTANTEAFF

j_call: TRBJ2-1
d_call: TRBD2
v_call: TRBV2
clone_size: NA
cdr3_nt: TGTGCCAGCAGCCTCACTAGCGGGGGTAGCTATGAGCAGTTCTTC
cdr3_aa: CASSLTSGGSYEQFF

j_call: TRBJ1-2
d_call: TRBD1
v_call: TRBV4-1
clone_size: few
cdr3_nt: TGCGCCAGCAGCCTAACCTGGGACAGGGATCATGGCTACACCTTC
cdr3_aa: CASSLTWDRDHGYTF

j_call: TRBJ1-1
d_call: NA
v_call: TRBV6-5
clone_size: once
cdr3_nt: TGTGCCAGCAGACAGGGCTCCCACACTGAAGCTTTCTTT
cdr3_aa: CASRQGSHTEAFF

j_call: TRBJ1-5
d_call: TRBD1
v_call: TRBV24-1
clone_size: NA
cdr3_nt: TGTGCCACCAGTGATGCTTCAGGGGGTCGGCAGCCCCAGCATTTT
cdr3_aa: CATSDASGGRQPQHF

j_call: TRBJ1-1
d_call: NA
v_call: TRBV18
clone_size: NA
cdr3_nt: TGTGCCAGCTCAGGGGGCTTGGACACTGAAGCTTTCTTT
cdr3_aa: CASSGGLDTEAFF

j_call: TRBJ1-4
d_call: TRBD1
v_call: TRBV7-9
clone_size: NA
cdr3_nt: TGTGCCAGCAGCTTAGGAAGGGGACAGGGAAATGAAAAACTGTTTTTT
cdr3_aa: CASSLGRGQGNEKLFF

j_call: TRBJ2-3
d_call: TRBD1
v_call: TRBV13
clone_size: NA
cdr3_nt: TGTGCCAGCAGTCACCTATTAAGGGACAGGGAAGCGATCCTCACTGGCACAGATACGCAGTATTTT
cdr3_aa: CASSHLLRDREAILTGTDTQYF

j_call: TRBJ2-7
d_call: NA
v_call: TRBV4-1
clone_size: NA
cdr3_nt: TGCGCCAGCAGCCAGACGGAGGGCGGATCCTACGAGCAGTACTTC
cdr3_aa: CASSQTEGGSYEQYF

j_call: TRBJ2-2
d_call: NA
v_call: TRBV24-1
clone_size: NA
cdr3_nt: TGTGCCACCAGTGAGGCCCTGGTAGGGGTCCCCGGGGAGCTGTTTTTT
cdr3_aa: CATSEALVGVPGELFF

j_call: TRBJ1-3
d_call: TRBD1
v_call: TRBV4-2
clone_size: once
cdr3_nt: TGTGCCAGCAGCCAGAGAGCCCAAGCGGGACAGGGGTATGGAAACACCATATATTTT
cdr3_aa: CASSQRAQAGQGYGNTIYF

j_call: TRBJ2-1
d_call: NA
v_call: TRBV11-3
clone_size: NA
cdr3_nt: TGTGCCAGCAGCCCTGGAATTGGGGCTGGCTACAATGAGCAGTTCTTC
cdr3_aa: CASSPGIGAGYNEQFF

j_call: TRBJ1-4
d_call: TRBD1
v_call: TRBV5-8
clone_size: NA
cdr3_nt: TGTGCCAGCAGCTGGGGACAGTATGAAAAACTGTTTTTT
cdr3_aa: CASSWGQYEKLFF

j_call: TRBJ1-5
d_call: NA
v_call: TRBV15
clone_size: NA
cdr3_nt: TGTGCCACCAGCCCACGGAGGGTGACCGATCAGCCCCAGCATTTT
cdr3_aa: CATSPRRVTDQPQHF

j_call: TRBJ1-5
d_call: NA
v_call: TRBV7-8
clone_size: few
cdr3_nt: TGTGCCAGCAGCCCCGGGGAGGGGAATCAGCCCCAGCATTTT
cdr3_aa: CASSPGEGNQPQHF

j_call: TRBJ1-5
d_call: NA
v_call: TRBV3-1/TRBV3-2
clone_size: once
cdr3_nt: TGTGCCAGCAGCCGTTATAGCAATCAGCCCCAGCATTTT
cdr3_aa: CASSRYSNQPQHF

j_call: TRBJ2-7
d_call: NA
v_call: TRBV6-5
clone_size: NA
cdr3_nt: TGTGCCAGCAGTCCCCCTGGAGCCCGCGAGCAGTACTTC
cdr3_aa: CASSPPGAREQYF

j_call: TRBJ1-4
d_call: NA
v_call: TRBV12-3/TRBV12-4
clone_size: NA
cdr3_nt: TGTGCCAGCTGCACAGATAATGAAAAACTGTTTTTT
cdr3_aa: CASCTDNEKLFF

j_call: TRBJ2-1
d_call: NA
v_call: TRBV7-2
clone_size: NA
cdr3_nt: TGTGCCAGCAGCTTAGTTGTTAGCGCCTACAATGAGCAGTTCTTC
cdr3_aa: CASSLVVSAYNEQFF

j_call: TRBJ1-4
d_call: NA
v_call: TRBV29-1
clone_size: NA
cdr3_nt: TGCAGCGTTGGCCTGTCGACAAATAATGAAAAACTGTTTTTT
cdr3_aa: CSVGLSTNNEKLFF

j_call: TRBJ1-2
d_call: NA
v_call: TRBV7-9
clone_size: NA
cdr3_nt: TGTGCCAGCAGCTTAAGTGGGGAGGATGGCTACACCTTC
cdr3_aa: CASSLSGEDGYTF

j_call: TRBJ2-5
d_call: NA
v_call: TRBV3-1/TRBV3-2
clone_size: NA
cdr3_nt: TGTGCCAGCAGCTACGCGGAGACCCAGTACTTC
cdr3_aa: CASSYAETQYF

j_call: TRBJ1-5
d_call: NA
v_call: TRBV19
clone_size: NA
cdr3_nt: TGTGCCACCCGGGGGGCGGGTAGCAATCAGCCCCAGCATTTT
cdr3_aa: CATRGAGSNQPQHF

j_call: TRBJ2-2
d_call: NA
v_call: TRBV11-2
clone_size: NA
cdr3_nt: TGTGCCAGCAGCGATCGGGCGGGCGCGACGAACACCGGGGAGCTGTTTTTT
cdr3_aa: CASSDRAGATNTGELFF

j_call: TRBJ1-1
d_call: TRBD1
v_call: TRBV19
clone_size: NA
cdr3_nt: TGTGCCAGTAGTAATCAGGGGGCATCGAACACTGAAGCTTTCTTT
cdr3_aa: CASSNQGASNTEAFF

j_call: TRBJ1-3
d_call: NA
v_call: TRBV6-6
clone_size: NA
cdr3_nt: TGTGCCAGCAGTTTCCCGGGACAAAGCTCTGGAAACACCATATATTTT
cdr3_aa: CASSFPGQSSGNTIYF

j_call: TRBJ1-2
d_call: NA
v_call: TRBV29-1
clone_size: NA
cdr3_nt: TGCAGCGTTGTCCCGGGTCCTGGTGGCTACACCTTC
cdr3_aa: CSVVPGPGGYTF

j_call: TRBJ2-1
d_call: TRBD2
v_call: TRBV3-1/TRBV3-2
clone_size: NA
cdr3_nt: TGTGCCAGCAGCCTGAGGACTAGCGGGGGCCTGGGGGAGCAGTTCTTC
cdr3_aa: CASSLRTSGGLGEQFF

j_call: TRBJ1-1
d_call: NA
v_call: TRBV19
clone_size: NA
cdr3_nt: TGTGCCAGTAGTATAGGGACAGCTTCGAACACTGAAGCTTTCTTT
cdr3_aa: CASSIGTASNTEAFF

j_call: TRBJ2-5
d_call: TRBD2
v_call: TRBV3-1/TRBV3-2
clone_size: once
cdr3_nt: TGTGCCAGCAGCCAAGATTGGGGGGGTCGGGAGACCCAGTACTTC
cdr3_aa: CASSQDWGGRETQYF

j_call: TRBJ1-5
d_call: NA
v_call: TRBV30
clone_size: NA
cdr3_nt: TGTGCCTGGAGTGTACGGACCTGGGGCCAGCCCCAGCATTTT
cdr3_aa: CAWSVRTWGQPQHF

j_call: TRBJ2-1
d_call: NA
v_call: TRBV19
clone_size: NA
cdr3_nt: TGTGCCAGTAGTATGTCACAGGGTCCACATGAGCAGTTCTTC
cdr3_aa: CASSMSQGPHEQFF

j_call: TRBJ2-3
d_call: NA
v_call: TRBV18
clone_size: many
cdr3_nt: TGTGCCAGCTCCCCTACGACTAGTTACATCACAGATACGCAGTATTTT
cdr3_aa: CASSPTTSYITDTQYF

j_call: TRBJ2-2
d_call: TRBD2
v_call: TRBV19
clone_size: NA
cdr3_nt: TGTGCCAGCCTACTAGCGGGGGGCCCCACCGGGGAGCTGTTTTTT
cdr3_aa: CASLLAGGPTGELFF

j_call: TRBJ2-1
d_call: TRBD2
v_call: TRBV5-1
clone_size: NA
cdr3_nt: TGCGCCAGCAGCTTTACTAGCGGGGGAGGTGAGCAGTTCTTC
cdr3_aa: CASSFTSGGGEQFF

j_call: TRBJ2-1
d_call: NA
v_call: TRBV7-9
clone_size: NA
cdr3_nt: TGTGCCAGCAGCGCTCCGACTAGTACGGCCGCCAATGAGCAGTTCTTC
cdr3_aa: CASSAPTSTAANEQFF

j_call: TRBJ1-6
d_call: TRBD1
v_call: TRBV7-2
clone_size: NA
cdr3_nt: TGTGCCAGCAAGGGACAGGGGTATTCACCCCTCCACTTT
cdr3_aa: CASKGQGYSPLHF

j_call: TRBJ1-2
d_call: NA
v_call: TRBV24-1
clone_size: NA
cdr3_nt: TGTGCCACCAGTGATCGGGACACAGGGTCCTATGGCTACACCTTC
cdr3_aa: CATSDRDTGSYGYTF

j_call: TRBJ2-2
d_call: TRBD1
v_call: TRBV5-1
clone_size: once
cdr3_nt: TGCGCCAGCAGCTATAACAGGGGTTCCGGGACCGGGGAGCTGTTTTTT
cdr3_aa: CASSYNRGSGTGELFF

j_call: TRBJ2-7
d_call: TRBD1
v_call: TRBV6-5
clone_size: NA
cdr3_nt: TGTGCCAGCAGTTACGGGCAGGGGGCGGGGTACGAGCAGTACTTC
cdr3_aa: CASSYGQGAGYEQYF

j_call: TRBJ1-2
d_call: NA
v_call: TRBV2
clone_size: few
cdr3_nt: TGTGCCAGCAGTACATTTGGGGGCGGGCGCCCGGATGGCTACACCTTC
cdr3_aa: CASSTFGGGRPDGYTF

j_call: TRBJ1-2
d_call: NA
v_call: TRBV7-6
clone_size: NA
cdr3_nt: TGTGCCAGCAGCTTAGTATCCGGGTTTGGCTACACCTTC
cdr3_aa: CASSLVSGFGYTF

j_call: TRBJ1-4
d_call: TRBD1
v_call: TRBV30
clone_size: NA
cdr3_nt: TGTGCCTGGGCAAGGGGGACAGCTAGCGAAAAACTGTTTTTT
cdr3_aa: CAWARGTASEKLFF

j_call: TRBJ2-5
d_call: TRBD1
v_call: TRBV5-4
clone_size: NA
cdr3_nt: TGTGCCAGCAGCCGGCAAGGACAGGGTAATAAGGAGACCCAGTACTTC
cdr3_aa: CASSRQGQGNKETQYF